This T cell receptor beta chain was documented in a study of OX40 agonist ivuxolimab in advanced cancers. For the study at large: Given to patients was ivuxolimab, an agonistic anti-OX40 (CD134) antibody. Cancers in dose escalation were hepatocellular, melanoma, renal cell and head and neck.

Trimming stripped 2 bases from V and 9 bases from J, with 14 bases between. CDR3 length: 14 residues. Germline V CDR1 and CDR2: SGHTA, FQGNSA. Profiled with immunoSEQ multiplex PCR; TCRdb holds only in-frame clones, not every one. The repertoire holds 30,000 to 45,000 clones, with 88% as singletons. V and J are TRBV7-2 and TRBJ2-1, with a weak D call TRBD2 (5 bases). Sequencing was performed on CD4+ or CD8+ T cells sorted from blood, taken in a trial of the OX40 agonist ivuxolimab. The receptor was isolated from an adult with an advanced solid tumor such as melanoma, head and neck, liver or kidney cancer. In DNA form, the CDR3 reads TGTGCCAGCAGCTTATTGTCGTACCGGGGTGAGCAGTTCTTC. Translating it yields CASSLLSYRGEQFF.